The rows below give T cell receptor beta chains drawn from one sample of a study of cytomegalovirus exposure and HLA in healthy donors. The method was immunoSEQ multiplex PCR; TCRdb's version includes in-frame clones alone and lacks a portion of them. The sample includes over 100,000 clones, approximately 74% of them seen just once. Sequenced: PBMCs. These receptors came from a male donor in good health and CMV-seronegative. CDR3s include the opening cysteine and the closing phenylalanine or tryptophan. A D gene is named only where the DNA matches it firmly. A clone size is listed for some rows: how often the clone was seen (once, few, many), or a class if it is expanded.

TRBJ2-5	once	NA	TRBV9	CASSPTRGRGRETQYF	TGTGCCAGCAGCCCGACTCGGGGCAGGGGAAGGGAGACCCAGTACTTC
TRBJ2-7	NA	NA	TRBV5-1	CASSLAGSYEQYF	TGCGCCAGCAGCTTGGCAGGCTCCTACGAGCAGTACTTC
TRBJ2-1	NA	NA	TRBV5-6	CASSLAGGVPNEQFF	TGTGCCAGCAGCTTGGCCGGAGGGGTACCCAATGAGCAGTTCTTC
TRBJ1-2	NA	NA	TRBV2	CASSGQPYGYTF	TGTGCCAGCAGTGGACAGCCGTATGGCTACACCTTC
TRBJ2-7	NA	TRBD2	TRBV11-2	CASSLGLASYEQYF	TGTGCCAGCAGCTTGGGACTAGCCTCCTACGAGCAGTACTTC
TRBJ2-7	once	NA	TRBV29-1	CSVEGHTGAGSYEQYF	TGCAGCGTTGAGGGGCACACTGGGGCAGGCTCCTACGAGCAGTACTTC
TRBJ2-7	NA	NA	TRBV21-1	CASSKENTTYEQYF	TGTGCCAGCAGCAAAGAAAACACTACCTACGAGCAGTACTTC
TRBJ2-7	NA	NA	TRBV4-3	CASSPKGDPYEQYF	TGCGCCAGCAGCCCGAAGGGGGACCCCTACGAGCAGTACTTC
TRBJ1-4	NA	NA	TRBV2	CASTPIGGGAGEKLFF	TGTGCCAGCACCCCGATCGGCGGGGGCGCGGGTGAAAAACTGTTTTTT
TRBJ1-6	few	NA	TRBV4-2	CASSQEGQGGNNSPLHF	TGTGCCAGCAGCCAAGAGGGCCAGGGAGGGAATAATTCACCCCTCCACTTT
TRBJ2-1	few	TRBD1	TRBV11-3	CASSRTGYDEQFF	TGTGCCAGCAGCCGGACAGGGTACGATGAGCAGTTCTTC
TRBJ1-6	few	NA	TRBV28	CASRPRSRYNSPLHF	TGTGCCAGCAGACCCCGGAGTCGCTATAATTCACCCCTCCACTTT
TRBJ2-3	few	TRBD2	TRBV19	CASSISPGRGGTDTQYF	TGTGCCAGTAGTATCTCCCCTGGGCGGGGGGGCACAGATACGCAGTATTTT
TRBJ1-5	NA	NA	TRBV6-5	CASRGHGGQPQHF	TGTGCCAGCAGGGGGCACGGGGGTCAGCCCCAGCATTTT
TRBJ2-7	few	TRBD2	TRBV27	CASSRVGLAGGNEQYF	TGTGCCAGCAGCAGAGTTGGACTAGCGGGAGGAAACGAGCAGTACTTC
TRBJ2-7	NA	NA	TRBV5-6	CASSLAQGRDEQYF	TGTGCCAGCAGCTTGGCCCAGGGGCGCGACGAGCAGTACTTC
TRBJ1-2	once	TRBD1	TRBV7-3	CASSLSQGDGYTF	TGTGCCAGCAGCTTATCACAGGGGGATGGCTACACCTTC
TRBJ1-6	NA	NA	TRBV6-6	CASKGSSYNSPLHF	TGTGCCAGCAAAGGGAGCTCCTATAATTCACCCCTCCACTTT